The 26 T cell receptor beta chains below all came from one sample that was sequenced in a study of blood T cell repertoires in COVID-19 (dated by TCRdb to 2018 to 2021). Libraries were built with the immunoSEQ multiplex PCR assay. The table was pulled from immuneACCESS by TCRdb, which kept in-frame rearrangements only. Such tables lose some clones; where checked, under half of the loss comes from unresolved V genes, and the rest has no known cause. The sample table lists about 250,000 clones, approximately 85% of them with a count of one. The top ten constitute approximately 5.1% of the sample. Specimen: peripheral blood. These receptors all stem from a man in his fifties with active or convalescent COVID-19.

The chain joins TRBV5-4 to TRBJ1-2, with D possibly matching TRBD1 (5 bases). CDR1 is SGHNT, CDR2 YYREEE, per germline (reference sequence). CDR3 size: 15 residues. V was cut by 0 bases and J by 2 bases, with 11 bases left in between. CDR3 in amino acids: CASSLVRQGNYGYTF. The DNA of the CDR3 is TGTGCCAGCAGCTTGGTTCGGCAGGGAAACTATGGCTACACCTTC.

The gene calls are TRBV4-2 and TRBJ2-3; 11 bases are a match to TRBD2. With 4 bases clipped from V and 2 bases from J, the junction kept 5 bases outside the gene matches. This CDR3 is built from 16 residues. Germline CDR1 and CDR2: LGHNA and YNFKEQ. The CDR3 coding sequence is TGTGCCAGCAGCCCCAGACTAGCGGGGTACACAGATACGCAGTATTTT. It codes for CASSPRLAGYTDTQYF.

This clone was detected only a few times. In DNA form, the CDR3 reads TGTGCCAGCTCACCTAGCGCTCCCCCGGCCCACATCCTCGGAGGCTACACCTTC. This sequence encodes CASSPSAPPAHILGGYTF. V gene TRBV18 combines with J gene TRBJ1-2; D gene uncertain. The CDR3 is made up of 18 amino acids. The V end lost 3 bases, the J end lost 8 bases, and 28 bases lay between the germline ends. In germline, CDR1 is KGHSH, CDR2 LQKENI.

The V call is TRBV7-6, the J call TRBJ2-5, with TRBD1 matching over 7 bases. CDR3 length: 15 amino acids. Germline CDR1 reads SGHVS; CDR2 reads FNYEAQ. Trimming removed 5 bases from V and 4 bases from J; junction bases left unmatched: 10. CDR3 sequence (DNA): TGTGCCAGCAGCACGACAGGGATAGGCGGAGAGACCCAGTACTTC. Amino acids: CASSTTGIGGETQYF.

The chain is built from TRBV29-1 and TRBJ2-7, with 9 bases identical to TRBD1. CDR3 length: 19 amino acids. With 4 bases clipped from V and 1 base from J, the junction kept 20 bases outside the gene matches. Germline loops: CDR1 SQVTM, CDR2 ANQGSEA. The CDR3 here is CSVVTRGTGLGHISYEQYF. For the CDR3, the DNA is TGCAGCGTTGTCACCAGGGGGACAGGGCTCGGCCACATATCCTACGAGCAGTACTTC.

V and J are TRBV29-1 and TRBJ2-1, with TRBD1 as a possible D gene (5 bases). This CDR3 has 11 amino acids. Trimming cost V 7 bases and J 6 bases, with 10 bases left between them. Per germline, CDR1 SQVTM and CDR2 ANQGSEA. The CDR3 coding sequence is TGCAGCGGCAGGGCCGCCAATGAGCAGTTCTTC. Residues: CSGRAANEQFF.

The V gene is TRBV9, the J gene TRBJ2-1; 13 bases agree with TRBD2. The CDR3 runs 15 residues. Germline values: CDR1 SGDLS, CDR2 YYNGEE. The V and J ends lost 3 bases and 6 bases, in that order; junction bases with no gene match: 3. CDR3 region: CASSAWTSGSNEQFF. In DNA form, the CDR3 reads TGTGCCAGCAGCGCCTGGACTAGCGGGAGCAATGAGCAGTTCTTC.

The table lists this clone with a count of one. The chain couples TRBV11-3 to TRBJ1-1, with 8 nucleotides matching TRBD1. From germline, CDR1 is SGHNT and CDR2 YENEEA. The V gene end was trimmed by 6 bases and the J gene end by 5 bases; junction bases not matched to a gene: 5. CDR3 length: 13 residues. In DNA, the CDR3 is TGTGCCAGCAGTCAGGGGGCGAGAACTGAAGCTTTCTTT. This translates into CASSQGARTEAFF.

Only one count was recorded for this clone. The chain is built from TRBV7-3 and TRBJ2-2, with a weak D call TRBD1 (6 bases). Germline CDR1 reads SGHTA; CDR2 reads FQGTGA. V shed 5 bases and J shed 6 bases, with 16 bases lying between them. The CDR3 is 15 amino acids. CDR3 protein: CASSQGRARPGELFF. The DNA of the CDR3 is TGTGCCAGCAGCCAGGGGCGAGCTAGGCCCGGGGAGCTGTTTTTT.

The rearrangement joins TRBV3-1 (or the pseudogene TRBV3-2) to TRBJ1-4; 8 positions match TRBD1. The CDR3 is made up of 16 amino acids. Germline CDR1 is LGHDT and CDR2 is YNNKEL (reference sequence). J was trimmed by 8 bases and V by 6 bases; bases with no gene match: 14. DNA for the CDR3: TGTGCCAGCAGACCCCCCGGACAGGGAATTTGGGAAAAACTGTTTTTT. Translated, it gives CASRPPGQGIWEKLFF.

This chain uses TRBV7-2 with TRBJ2-7; 8 bases are shared with TRBD1. Germline CDR1 SGHTA, CDR2 FQGNSA. Germline trimming cut 4 bases from V and 7 bases from J; bases unmatched to any gene: 12. The CDR3 is 15 amino acids. The chain's CDR3 is CASSSRRTGLGEQYF. The CDR3 nucleotides read TGTGCCAGCAGCTCACGTCGGACAGGGCTGGGGGAGCAGTACTTC.

The rearrangement uses TRBV7-9 and TRBJ2-3, with D unclear. V was clipped by 3 bases and J by 0 bases, with 7 bases between them. Germline CDR1 and CDR2: SEHNR and FQNEAQ (reference sequence). The CDR3 runs to 14 residues. CDR3 bases: TGTGCCAGCAGCTTTGGGCCTAGCACAGATACGCAGTATTTT. It encodes CASSFGPSTDTQYF.

The CDR3 loop is CASSRPASGYNEQFF. The CDR3 bases are TGTGCCAGCAGCCGCCCGGCTAGCGGCTACAATGAGCAGTTCTTC. The chain carries TRBV3-1 (or the pseudogene TRBV3-2) and TRBJ2-1, with 7 bases lining up with TRBD2. Germline values: CDR1 LGHDT, CDR2 YNNKEL (reference sequence). This CDR3 region has 15 residues. With V trimmed by 4 bases and J by 3 bases, 6 bases remained unmatched.

The chain recombines TRBV5-1 with TRBJ2-3, with D unclear. CDR1 and CDR2 from the germline V gene are SGHRS and YFSETQ. Trimming took 5 bases from V and 1 from J, leaving 8 bases between them. CDR3 length: 13 amino acids. As DNA, the CDR3 is TGCGCCAGCAGTCGGGTGGGCACAGATACGCAGTATTTT. It specifies CASSRVGTDTQYF.

This rearrangement joins TRBV6-5 to TRBJ2-2; 7 bases match TRBD2. Germline assignment: CDR1 MNHEY and CDR2 SVGAGI. The V and J ends lost 6 bases and 6 bases, in that order; junction bases with no gene match: 1. CDR3 length: 12 amino acids. DNA for the CDR3: TGTGCCAGCAGGGGACTACCCGGGGAGCTGTTTTTT. Protein sequence: CASRGLPGELFF.

The chain carries TRBV3-1 (or the pseudogene TRBV3-2) and TRBJ2-3; tentative D call: TRBD1 (6 bases). Trimming stripped 7 bases from V and 2 bases from J, with 13 bases between. Germline CDR1 is LGHDT and CDR2 is YNNKEL (reference sequence). The CDR3 is made up of 14 amino acids. The CDR3 loop reads CASTTGLDTDTQYF. CDR3 DNA sequence: TGTGCCAGCACCACAGGGCTCGACACAGATACGCAGTATTTT.

The chain has TRBV18 and TRBJ1-2; possible D gene TRBD1, 6 bases. CDR1 and CDR2 (germline): KGHSH, LQKENI. This CDR3 is 14 amino acids long. Between the trimmed V and J ends, which lost 6 bases and 5 bases, there was a span of 16 bases. The CDR3 bases are TGTGCCAGCTCCACGGACAGCCTCGGGTATGGCTACACCTTC. Residues: CASSTDSLGYGYTF.

The chain is built from TRBV14 and TRBJ1-2; TRBD1 aligns across 7 bases. Per germline, CDR1 SGHDN and CDR2 FVKESK. CDR3 length: 13 amino acids. V shed 4 bases and J 4 bases; nucleotides not matched to a gene: 3. CDR3 sequence: CASSPGGTYGYTF. CDR3 bases: TGTGCCAGCAGCCCAGGGGGTACCTATGGCTACACCTTC. The variable domain in full, completed from reference TRBV14 and TRBJ1-2, reads EAGVTQFPSHSVIEKGQTVTLRCDPISGHDNLYWYRRVMGKEIKFLLHFVKESKQDESGMPNNRFLAERTGGTYSTLKVQPAELEDSGVYFCASSPGGTYGYTFGSGTRLTVV.

This clone was counted a single time. This chain connects TRBV18 to TRBJ2-3; 10 bases are a match to TRBD2. Germline V CDR1 and CDR2: KGHSH, LQKENI. The V gene end was trimmed by 3 bases and the J gene end by 2 bases; junction bases not matched to a gene: 2. The CDR3 contains 15 residues. CDR3 in DNA: TGTGCCAGCTCACCTAGCGGGAGGCCCACAGATACGCAGTATTTT. Its translation: CASSPSGRPTDTQYF.

The V gene is TRBV19, the J gene TRBJ2-7, with 7 bases fitting TRBD1. The trim removed 6 bases at V and 1 base at J, leaving 9 bases unmatched. The CDR3 extends over 15 amino acids. Germline-derived CDR1 and CDR2 are LNHDA and SQIVND (reference sequence). CDR3 DNA: TGTGCCAGTAGGCCCGCGACAGGGAAGTCCTACGAGCAGTACTTC. Encoded protein: CASRPATGKSYEQYF.

The rearrangement joins TRBV12-3 or TRBV12-4 to TRBJ1-2; 9 positions agree with TRBD1. The CDR3 has 13 amino acids. J was trimmed by 6 bases and V by 6 bases; bases with no gene match: 5. CDR3 nucleotide sequence: TGTGCCAGCAGACGCACAGGGGGCCATGGCTACACCTTC. Amino acids: CASRRTGGHGYTF.

This clone showed up just a few times. The chain recombines TRBV4-2 with TRBJ1-5, with unresolved D. The CDR3 is 16 residues long. Trimming left V 1 base short and J 0 bases short, with 10 bases between. CDR1 is LGHNA, CDR2 YNFKEQ, per germline. CDR3 bases: TGTGCCAGCAGCCAAGCCGGCGGCCATAGCAATCAGCCCCAGCATTTT. Translated: CASSQAGGHSNQPQHF.

The chain is built from TRBV6-6 and TRBJ1-2; D is unclear. V lost 4 bases, J lost 6 bases, and 9 bases lay in between. The CDR3 consists of 12 residues. Germline assignment: CDR1 MNHNY and CDR2 SVGAGI (reference sequence). CDR3 in amino acids: CASSLLGDGYTF. Written as DNA, the CDR3 is TGTGCCAGCAGTTTACTGGGAGATGGCTACACCTTC.

The gene calls are TRBV2 and TRBJ1-2, with D unresolved. This CDR3 spans 17 amino acids. The ends were cut back, 1 base at V and 2 bases at J, with 17 bases in the middle. The germline V gene encodes CDR1 SNHLY and CDR2 FYNNEI. CDR3: CASSEEDWQALNYGYTF. The CDR3 DNA follows: TGTGCCAGCAGTGAAGAGGACTGGCAGGCCCTGAACTATGGCTACACCTTC.

The chain links TRBV30 to TRBJ1-2; no definite D call. The CDR3 loop spans 14 amino acids. CDR1 GTSNPN and CDR2 SVGIG come from the germline V gene (reference sequence). Trimming took off 3 bases at V and 7 bases at J, with 18 bases between the two ends. CDR3 region: CAWSRPGSRGGYTF. CDR3 sequence (DNA): TGTGCCTGGAGCCGCCCCGGTTCCCGGGGTGGCTACACCTTC.

The gene calls are TRBV4-1 and TRBJ1-5, with 10 bases aligning to TRBD1. From germline, CDR1 is MGHRA and CDR2 YSYEKL. CDR3 size: 17 residues. After removal of 4 bases from V and 2 bases from J, the junction contained 8 bases not matched to a gene. The CDR3: CASSRNTGTGGNQPQHF. CDR3 coding DNA: TGCGCCAGCAGCCGGAATACCGGGACAGGGGGCAATCAGCCCCAGCATTTT.